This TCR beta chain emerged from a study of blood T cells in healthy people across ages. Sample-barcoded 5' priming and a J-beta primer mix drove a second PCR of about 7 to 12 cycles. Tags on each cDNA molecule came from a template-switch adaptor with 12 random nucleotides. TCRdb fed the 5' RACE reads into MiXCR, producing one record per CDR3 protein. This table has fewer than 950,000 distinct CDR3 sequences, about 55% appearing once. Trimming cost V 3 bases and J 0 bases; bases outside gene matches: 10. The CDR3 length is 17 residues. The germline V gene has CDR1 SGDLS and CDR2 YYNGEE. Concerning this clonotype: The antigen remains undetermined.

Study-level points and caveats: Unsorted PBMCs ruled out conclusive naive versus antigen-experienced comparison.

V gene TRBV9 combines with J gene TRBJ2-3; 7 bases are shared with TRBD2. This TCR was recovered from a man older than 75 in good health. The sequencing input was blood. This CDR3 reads CASSESPSGSSTDTQYF. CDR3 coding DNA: TGTGCCAGCAGCGAGAGCCCTAGCGGATCTAGCACAGATACGCAGTATTTT.